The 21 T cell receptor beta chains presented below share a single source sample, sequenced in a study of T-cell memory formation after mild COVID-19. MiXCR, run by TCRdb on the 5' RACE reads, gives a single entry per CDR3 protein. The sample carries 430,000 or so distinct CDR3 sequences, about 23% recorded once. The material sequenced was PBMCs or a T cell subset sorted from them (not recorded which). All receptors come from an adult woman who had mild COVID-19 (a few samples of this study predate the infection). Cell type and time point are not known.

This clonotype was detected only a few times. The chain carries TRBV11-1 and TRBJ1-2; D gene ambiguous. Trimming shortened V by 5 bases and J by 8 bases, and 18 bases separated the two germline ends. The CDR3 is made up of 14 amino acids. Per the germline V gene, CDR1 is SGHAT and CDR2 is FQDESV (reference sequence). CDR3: CASSPQSDRSGYTF. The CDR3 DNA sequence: TGTGCCAGCAGCCCCCAATCTGACCGGTCGGGCTACACCTTC.

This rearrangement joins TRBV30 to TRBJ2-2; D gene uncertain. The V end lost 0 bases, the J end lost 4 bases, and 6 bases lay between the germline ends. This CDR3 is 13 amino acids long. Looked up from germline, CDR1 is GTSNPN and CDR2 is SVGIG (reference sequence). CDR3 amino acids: CAWSVGFTGELFF. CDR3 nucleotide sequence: TGTGCCTGGAGTGTTGGGTTCACCGGGGAGCTGTTTTTT.

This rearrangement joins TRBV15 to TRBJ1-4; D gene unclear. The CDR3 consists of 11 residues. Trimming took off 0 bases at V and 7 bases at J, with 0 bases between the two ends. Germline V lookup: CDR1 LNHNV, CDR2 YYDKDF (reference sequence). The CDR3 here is CATSRDEKLFF. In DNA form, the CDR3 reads TGTGCCACCAGCAGAGATGAAAAACTGTTTTTT.

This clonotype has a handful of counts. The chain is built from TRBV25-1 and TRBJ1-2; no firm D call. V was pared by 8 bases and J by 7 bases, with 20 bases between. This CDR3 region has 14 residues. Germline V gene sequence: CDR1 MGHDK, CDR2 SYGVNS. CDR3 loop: CASAENQGLGGYTF. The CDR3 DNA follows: TGTGCCAGCGCTGAGAACCAAGGGTTAGGTGGCTACACCTTC.

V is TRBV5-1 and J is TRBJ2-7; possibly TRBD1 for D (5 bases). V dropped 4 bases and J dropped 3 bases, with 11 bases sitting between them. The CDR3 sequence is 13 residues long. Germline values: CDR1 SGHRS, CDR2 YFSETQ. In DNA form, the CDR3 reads TGCGCCAGCAGCCGATTCGACAGCTACGAGCAGTACTTC. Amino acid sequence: CASSRFDSYEQYF.

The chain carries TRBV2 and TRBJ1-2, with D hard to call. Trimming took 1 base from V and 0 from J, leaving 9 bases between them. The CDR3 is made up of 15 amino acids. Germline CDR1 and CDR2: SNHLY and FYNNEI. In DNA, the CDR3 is TGTGCCAGCAGTGAAGGAAGGGCTACTAACTATGGCTACACCTTC. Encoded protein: CASSEGRATNYGYTF.

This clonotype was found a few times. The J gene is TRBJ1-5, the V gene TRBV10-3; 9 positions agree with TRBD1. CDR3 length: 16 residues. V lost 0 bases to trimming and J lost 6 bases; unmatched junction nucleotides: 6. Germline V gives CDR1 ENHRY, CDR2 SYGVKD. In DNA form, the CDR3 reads TGTGCCATCAGTGAGTCGGGACAGGGAGCTAGTCAGCCCCAGCATTTT. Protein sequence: CAISESGQGASQPQHF.

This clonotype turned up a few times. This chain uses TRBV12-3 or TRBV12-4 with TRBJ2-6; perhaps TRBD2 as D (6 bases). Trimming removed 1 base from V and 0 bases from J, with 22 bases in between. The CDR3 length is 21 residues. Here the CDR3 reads CASSLGRKWDWNLSGANVLTF. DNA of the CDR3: TGTGCCAGCAGTTTAGGACGAAAATGGGACTGGAACCTCTCTGGGGCCAACGTCCTGACTTTC.

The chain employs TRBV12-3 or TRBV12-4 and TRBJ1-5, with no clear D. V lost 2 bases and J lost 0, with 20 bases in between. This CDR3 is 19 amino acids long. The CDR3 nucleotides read TGTGCCAGCAGTTTATCTACCCGTTATTACATGGATAGCAATCAGCCCCAGCATTTT. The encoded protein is CASSLSTRYYMDSNQPQHF.

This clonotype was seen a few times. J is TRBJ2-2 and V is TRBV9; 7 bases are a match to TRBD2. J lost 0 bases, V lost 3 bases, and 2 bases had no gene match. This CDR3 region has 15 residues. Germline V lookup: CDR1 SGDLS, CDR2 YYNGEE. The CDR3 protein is CASSAAGSNTGELFF. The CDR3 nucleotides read TGTGCCAGCAGCGCAGCGGGGTCGAACACCGGGGAGCTGTTTTTT.

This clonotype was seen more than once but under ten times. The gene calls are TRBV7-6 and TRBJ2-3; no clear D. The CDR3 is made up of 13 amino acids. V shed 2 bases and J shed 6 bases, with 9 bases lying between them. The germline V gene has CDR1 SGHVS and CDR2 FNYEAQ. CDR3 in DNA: TGTGCCAGCAGCTTAAACCCCGCGGATACGCAGTATTTT. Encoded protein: CASSLNPADTQYF.

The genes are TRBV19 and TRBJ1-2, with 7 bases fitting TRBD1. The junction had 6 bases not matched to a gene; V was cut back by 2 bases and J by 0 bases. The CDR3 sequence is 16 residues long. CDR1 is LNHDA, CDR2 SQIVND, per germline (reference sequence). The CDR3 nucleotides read TGTGCCAGTAGTATACTATGGGACAGAACTAACTATGGCTACACCTTC. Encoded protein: CASSILWDRTNYGYTF.

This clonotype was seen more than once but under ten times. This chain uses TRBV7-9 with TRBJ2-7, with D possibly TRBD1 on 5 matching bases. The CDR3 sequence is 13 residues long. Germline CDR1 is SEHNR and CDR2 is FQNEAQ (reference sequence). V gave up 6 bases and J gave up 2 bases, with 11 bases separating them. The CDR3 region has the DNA TGTGCCAGCAGAGGGGCAGCTACCTACGAGCAGTACTTC. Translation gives CASRGAATYEQYF.

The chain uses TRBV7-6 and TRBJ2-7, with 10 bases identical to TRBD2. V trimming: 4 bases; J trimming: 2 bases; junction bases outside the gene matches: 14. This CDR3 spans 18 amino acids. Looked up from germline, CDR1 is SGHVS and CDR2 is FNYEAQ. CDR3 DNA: TGTGCCAGCAGCTCCGCCGGGACTAGCGCCAATATCCCCTACGAGCAGTACTTC. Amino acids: CASSSAGTSANIPYEQYF.

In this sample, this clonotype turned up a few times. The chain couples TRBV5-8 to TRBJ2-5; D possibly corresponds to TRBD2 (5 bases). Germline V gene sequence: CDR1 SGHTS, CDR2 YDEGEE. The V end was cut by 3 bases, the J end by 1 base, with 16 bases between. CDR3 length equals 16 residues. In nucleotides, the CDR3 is TGTGCCAGCAGCTCCCGGACTCTCCATCCCCAAGAGACCCAGTACTTC. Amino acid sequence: CASSSRTLHPQETQYF.

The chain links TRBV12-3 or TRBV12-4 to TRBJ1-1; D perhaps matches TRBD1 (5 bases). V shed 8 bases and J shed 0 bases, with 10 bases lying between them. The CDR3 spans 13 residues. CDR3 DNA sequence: TGTGCCAGCGGGCGGGGGATGAACACTGAAGCTTTCTTT. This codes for CASGRGMNTEAFF.

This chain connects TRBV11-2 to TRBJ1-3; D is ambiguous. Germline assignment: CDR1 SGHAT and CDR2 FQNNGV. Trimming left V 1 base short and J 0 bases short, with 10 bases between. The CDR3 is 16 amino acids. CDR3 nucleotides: TGTGCCAGCAGCTTAGCCGGCAGGTTCTCTGGAAACACCATATATTTT. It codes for CASSLAGRFSGNTIYF. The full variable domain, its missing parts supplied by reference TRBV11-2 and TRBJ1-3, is EAGVAQSPRYKIIEKRQSVAFWCNPISGHATLYWYQQILGQGPKLLIQFQNNGVVDDSQLPKDRFSAERLKGVDSTLKIQPAKLEDSAVYLCASSLAGRFSGNTIYFGEGSWLTVV.

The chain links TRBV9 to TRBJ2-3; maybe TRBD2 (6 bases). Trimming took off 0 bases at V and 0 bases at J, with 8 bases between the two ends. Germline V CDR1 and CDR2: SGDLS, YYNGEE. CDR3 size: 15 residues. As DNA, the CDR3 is TGTGCCAGCAGCGTAGGACTAGTCAGCACAGATACGCAGTATTTT. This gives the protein CASSVGLVSTDTQYF.

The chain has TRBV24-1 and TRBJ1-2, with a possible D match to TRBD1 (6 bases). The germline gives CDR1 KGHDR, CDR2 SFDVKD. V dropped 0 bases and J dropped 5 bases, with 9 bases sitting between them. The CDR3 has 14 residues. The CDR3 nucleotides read TGTGCCACCAGTGATTTGGGCAGGGGTTATGGCTACACCTTC. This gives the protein CATSDLGRGYGYTF.

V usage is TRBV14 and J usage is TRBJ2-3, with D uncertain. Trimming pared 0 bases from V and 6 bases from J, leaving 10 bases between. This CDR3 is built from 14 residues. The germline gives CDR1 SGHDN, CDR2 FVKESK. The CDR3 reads CASSQDGPWDTQYF. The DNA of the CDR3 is TGTGCCAGCAGCCAAGACGGACCGTGGGATACGCAGTATTTT.

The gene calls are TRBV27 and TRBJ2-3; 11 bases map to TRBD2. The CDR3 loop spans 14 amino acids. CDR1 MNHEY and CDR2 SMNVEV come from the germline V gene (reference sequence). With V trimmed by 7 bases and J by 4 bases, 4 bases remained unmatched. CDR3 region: CASNLAGGSDTQYF. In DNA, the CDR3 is TGTGCCAGCAATCTAGCGGGAGGATCAGATACGCAGTATTTT.